This T cell receptor beta chain emerged from a study of T cell responses to AZD1222 COVID-19 vaccine. The CDR3 totals 13 residues. Per the germline V gene, CDR1 is LNHNV and CDR2 is YYDKDF (reference sequence). V lost 0 bases and J lost 4, with 6 bases in between. Produced via immunoSEQ multiplex PCR; TCRdb's table is partial and in-frame only. Of over 100,000 clones listed, about 85% are singletons. Study results and limitations: Across the whole spike, CD4 TCRs peaked at regions 160-218 and 743-854. After the peak T cell response, and only then, were repertoires sampled. Seropositive status at baseline applied to only a handful of AZD1222 recipients.

About this clone itself: The target antigen is unknown.

Timing groups of about 4 and about 12 weeks for second doses were pooled. This TCR derives from an adult who received the AZD1222 COVID-19 vaccine. The source was peripheral blood, collected 28 days after the second AZD1222 dose. V and J are TRBV15 and TRBJ1-1; D is undetermined. In DNA, the CDR3 is TGTGCCACCAGCAGAGATATGATCACTGAAGCTTTCTTT. This encodes CATSRDMITEAFF.